This T cell receptor beta chain emerged from a study of response to subunit inactivated influenza vaccine. General study points: Authors suggested that a seasonal influenza vaccination recruits few new T cells each time.

TCRdb itself ran the RT-PCR reads through MiXCR, one entry per CDR3 protein. The table has hundreds of thousands of distinct CDR3 sequences, 11% seen once. A remark on this clonotype: Its matching antigen is unknown.

Germline CDR1 is DFQATT and CDR2 is SNEGSKA (reference sequence). The CDR3 consists of 12 residues. The V gene lost 3 bases and the J gene lost 7 bases, with 13 bases spanning the gap. The same sample was also studied in work on T cells expressing NK-cell markers. That source notes: It was by 5'RACE template switching with UMIs that TCR beta cDNA was made. TCR beta repertoires came from sorted CD3+CD56+NKG2C+, CD3+CD56+NKG2C- and CD3+CD56-NKG2C+ T cells. Eight donors were sequenced, seven testing HCMV-seropositive and one testing seronegative. Leadership of the CD3+CD56-NKG2C+ fraction also belonged to these clonotypes in several donors.

The material sequenced was PBMCs from blood, taken on the day of vaccination. This chain links TRBV20-1 with TRBJ2-7; D unresolved. The sequence came from a middle-aged man who received an inactivated influenza vaccine. This chain's CDR3 is CSASDTLGEQYF. The CDR3, as DNA: TGCAGTGCTAGCGATACCTTGGGGGAGCAGTACTTC.